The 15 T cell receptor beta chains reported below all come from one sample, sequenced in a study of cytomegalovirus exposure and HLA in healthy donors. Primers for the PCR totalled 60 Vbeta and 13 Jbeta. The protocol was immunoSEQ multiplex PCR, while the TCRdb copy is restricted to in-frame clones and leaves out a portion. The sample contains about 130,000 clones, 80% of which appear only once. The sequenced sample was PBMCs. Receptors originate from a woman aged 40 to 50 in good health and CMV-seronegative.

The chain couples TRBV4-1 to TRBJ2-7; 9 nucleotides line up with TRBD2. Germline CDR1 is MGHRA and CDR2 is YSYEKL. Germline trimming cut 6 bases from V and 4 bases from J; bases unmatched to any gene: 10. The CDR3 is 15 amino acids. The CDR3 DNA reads TGCGCCAGCAGTCCCGCCAGCGGGAGGAGGTACGAGCAGTACTTC. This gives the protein CASSPASGRRYEQYF.

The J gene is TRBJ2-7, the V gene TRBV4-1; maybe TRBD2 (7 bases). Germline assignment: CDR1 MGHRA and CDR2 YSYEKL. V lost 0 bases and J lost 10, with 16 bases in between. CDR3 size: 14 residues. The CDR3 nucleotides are TGCGCCAGCAGCCAAGACCAGGGAGGGGGGGAACAGTACTTC. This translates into CASSQDQGGGEQYF.

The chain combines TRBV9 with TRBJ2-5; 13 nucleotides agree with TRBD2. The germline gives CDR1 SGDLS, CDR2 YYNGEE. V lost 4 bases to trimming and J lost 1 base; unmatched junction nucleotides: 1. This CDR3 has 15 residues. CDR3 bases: TGTGCCAGCAGCCGGACTAGCGGGAGCCAAGAGACCCAGTACTTC. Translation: CASSRTSGSQETQYF.

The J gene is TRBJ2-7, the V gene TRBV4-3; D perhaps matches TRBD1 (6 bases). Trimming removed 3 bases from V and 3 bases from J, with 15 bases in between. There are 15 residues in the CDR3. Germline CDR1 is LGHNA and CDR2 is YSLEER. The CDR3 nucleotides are TGCGCCAGCAGCCAGCAGGGGCGGGCAGACTACGAGCAGTACTTC. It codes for CASSQQGRADYEQYF.

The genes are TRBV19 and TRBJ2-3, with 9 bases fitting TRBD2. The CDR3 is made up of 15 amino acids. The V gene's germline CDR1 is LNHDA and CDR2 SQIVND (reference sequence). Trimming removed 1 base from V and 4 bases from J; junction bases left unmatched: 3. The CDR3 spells CASSIVGGGADTQYF. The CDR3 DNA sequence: TGTGCCAGTAGTATAGTAGGCGGGGGGGCAGATACGCAGTATTTT.

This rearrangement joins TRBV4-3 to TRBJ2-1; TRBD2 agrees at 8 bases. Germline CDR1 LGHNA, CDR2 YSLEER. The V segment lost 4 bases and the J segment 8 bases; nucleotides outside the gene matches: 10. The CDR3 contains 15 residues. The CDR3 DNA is TGCGCCAGCAGCCCGGGACTAGTGGGAGTATATGAGCAGTTCTTC. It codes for CASSPGLVGVYEQFF.

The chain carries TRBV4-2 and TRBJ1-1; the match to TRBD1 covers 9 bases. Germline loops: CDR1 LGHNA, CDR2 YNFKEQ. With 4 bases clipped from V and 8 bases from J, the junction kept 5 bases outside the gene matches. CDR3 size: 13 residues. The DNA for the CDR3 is TGTGCCAGCAGCCGAAGACAGGGGGGGGAAGCTTTCTTT. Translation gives CASSRRQGGEAFF.

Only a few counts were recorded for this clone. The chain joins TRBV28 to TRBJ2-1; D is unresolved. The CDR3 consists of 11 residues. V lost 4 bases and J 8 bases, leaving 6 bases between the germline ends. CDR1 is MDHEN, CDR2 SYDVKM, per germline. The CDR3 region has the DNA TGTGCCAGCAGTTGGGCCTATGAGCAGTTCTTC. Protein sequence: CASSWAYEQFF.

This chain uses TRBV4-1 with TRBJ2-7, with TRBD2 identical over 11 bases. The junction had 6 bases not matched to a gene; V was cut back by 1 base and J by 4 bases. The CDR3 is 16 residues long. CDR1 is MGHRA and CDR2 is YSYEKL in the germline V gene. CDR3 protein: CASSQGTSGSSYEQYF. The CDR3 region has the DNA TGCGCCAGCAGCCAAGGAACTAGCGGGAGCTCTTACGAGCAGTACTTC.

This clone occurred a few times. CDR3 loop: CASSDGGATNEKLFF. CDR3 DNA: TGTGCCAGCAGCGACGGAGGGGCAACTAATGAAAAACTGTTTTTT. J is TRBJ1-4 and V is TRBV6-5; D is perhaps TRBD1 (5 bases). V dropped 6 bases and J dropped 0 bases, with 11 bases sitting between them. Looked up from germline, CDR1 is MNHEY and CDR2 is SVGAGI. CDR3 length: 15 residues.

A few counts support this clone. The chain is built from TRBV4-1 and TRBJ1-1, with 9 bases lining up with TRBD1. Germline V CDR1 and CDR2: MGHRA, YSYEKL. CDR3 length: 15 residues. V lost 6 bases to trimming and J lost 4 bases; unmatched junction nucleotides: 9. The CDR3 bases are TGCGCCAGCAGGAACCACAGGGGGCGAGGCACTGAAGCTTTCTTT. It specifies CASRNHRGRGTEAFF.

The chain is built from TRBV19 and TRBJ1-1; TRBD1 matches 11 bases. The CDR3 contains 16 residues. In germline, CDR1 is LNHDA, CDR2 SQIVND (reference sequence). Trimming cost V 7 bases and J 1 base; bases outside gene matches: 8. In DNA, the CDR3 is TGTGCCAGTATGCCCGGGACAGGGGGAAGGAACACTGAAGCTTTCTTT. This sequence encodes CASMPGTGGRNTEAFF.

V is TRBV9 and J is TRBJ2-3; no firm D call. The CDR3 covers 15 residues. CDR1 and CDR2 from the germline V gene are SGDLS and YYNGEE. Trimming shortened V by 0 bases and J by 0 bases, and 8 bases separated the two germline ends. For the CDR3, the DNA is TGTGCCAGCAGCGTAGTCGGGTTAAGCACAGATACGCAGTATTTT. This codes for CASSVVGLSTDTQYF.

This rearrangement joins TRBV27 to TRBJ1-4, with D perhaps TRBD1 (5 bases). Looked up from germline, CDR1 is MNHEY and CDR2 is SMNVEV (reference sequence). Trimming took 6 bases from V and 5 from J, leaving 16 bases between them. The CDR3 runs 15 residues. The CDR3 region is CASRINRHLNEKLFF. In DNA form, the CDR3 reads TGTGCCAGCAGGATCAACAGGCACCTAAATGAAAAACTGTTTTTT.

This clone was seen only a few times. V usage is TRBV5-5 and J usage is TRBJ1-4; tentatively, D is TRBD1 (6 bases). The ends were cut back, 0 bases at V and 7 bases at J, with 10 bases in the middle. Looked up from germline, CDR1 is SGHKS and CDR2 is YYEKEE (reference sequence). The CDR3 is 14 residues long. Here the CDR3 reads CASSLDRGGEKLFF. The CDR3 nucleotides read TGTGCCAGCAGCTTGGACCGAGGGGGTGAAAAACTGTTTTTT.